This T cell receptor (beta chain) came from a study of OX40 agonist ivuxolimab in advanced cancers. TCRdb's copy holds only in-frame clones and misses some; the assay was immunoSEQ multiplex PCR. The data contain 50,000 to 60,000 clones, approximately 87% of them singletons. V was clipped by 0 bases and J by 0 bases, with 18 bases between them. This CDR3 is 19 amino acids long. Germline values: CDR1 SGHKS, CDR2 YYEKEE (reference sequence). The receptor's source is an adult with an advanced solid tumor such as melanoma, head and neck, liver or kidney cancer. Sequenced here: CD4+ or CD8+ T cells sorted from blood, sampled in a trial of the OX40 agonist ivuxolimab. The chain recombines TRBV5-5 with TRBJ2-2, with unresolved D. The CDR3 region has the DNA TGTGCCAGCAGCTTGGGGATTCTAGGACGAGGATCGAACACCGGGGAGCTGTTTTTT. Translated: CASSLGILGRGSNTGELFF.